Below, 17 T cell receptor beta chains from the same sample are listed, as sequenced in a study of blood T cell repertoires in COVID-19. The repertoire was sequenced with immunoSEQ multiplex PCR; TCRdb's copy has only in-frame clones and lacks some. This sample has fewer than 250,000 clones, with 65% to 85% found just once. The material sequenced was PBMCs or T cells enriched from blood (not recorded which). These receptors were collected from a woman between 40 and 50 years old with acute COVID-19.

The chain uses TRBV28 and TRBJ1-5; TRBD1 aligns across 7 bases. Trimming cost V 5 bases and J 0 bases; bases outside gene matches: 7. The CDR3 contains 16 residues. Germline lookup yields CDR1 MDHEN and CDR2 SYDVKM. CDR3 nucleotides: TGTGCCAGCAGTACCAGACAGGGAGGTAGCAATCAGCCCCAGCATTTT. Encoded protein: CASSTRQGGSNQPQHF.

The chain combines TRBV2 with TRBJ1-2; 10 nucleotides agree with TRBD1. There are 14 residues in the CDR3. J was trimmed by 8 bases and V by 3 bases; bases with no gene match: 6. The germline gives CDR1 SNHLY, CDR2 FYNNEI. This CDR3 is CASSDRDRGIGYTF. The CDR3 bases are TGTGCCAGCAGTGACCGGGACAGGGGAATCGGCTACACCTTC.

The chain uses TRBV28 and TRBJ1-1; D ambiguous. V dropped 4 bases and J dropped 1 base, with 10 bases sitting between them. The CDR3 is 14 residues long. Germline loops: CDR1 MDHEN, CDR2 SYDVKM. The CDR3 loop is CASSSQPANTEAFF. CDR3 coding DNA: TGTGCCAGCAGTTCACAGCCCGCGAACACTGAAGCTTTCTTT.

V usage is TRBV5-4 and J usage is TRBJ1-1; D might be TRBD1 (6 bases). The CDR3 runs 14 residues. V shed 5 bases and J shed 0 bases, with 11 bases lying between them. The germline CDR1 and CDR2 sequences are SGHNT and YYREEE (reference sequence). CDR3 residues: CASSGGGLNTEAFF. In DNA, the CDR3 is TGTGCCAGCAGTGGGGGGGGCTTGAACACTGAAGCTTTCTTT. The full variable domain, with the rest looked up from reference TRBV5-4 and TRBJ1-1, is ETGVTQSPTHLIKTRGQQVTLRCSSQSGHNTVSWYQQALGQGPQFIFQYYREEENGRGNFPPRFSGLQFPNYSSELNVNALELDDSALYLCASSGGGLNTEAFFGQGTRLTVV.

This chain uses TRBV6-2 or TRBV6-3 with TRBJ2-1; 10 bases line up with TRBD2. The junction had 2 bases not matched to a gene; V was cut back by 0 bases and J by 6 bases. Germline CDR1 reads MNHEY; CDR2 reads SVGEGT. The CDR3 has 15 residues. In nucleotides, the CDR3 is TGTGCCAGCAGTTACTCGGGACTAGCGTCCAATGAGCAGTTCTTC. Encoded protein: CASSYSGLASNEQFF.

This clone was seen more than once but under ten times. CDR3 bases: TGTGCCAGCAGTGAAGAGATGCAGGGCTGGACACCCCTCCACTTT. Its translation: CASSEEMQGWTPLHF. This sequence joins TRBV6-1 and TRBJ1-6, with D perhaps matching TRBD1 (5 bases). The V end was cut by 1 base, the J end by 11 bases, with 15 bases between. The CDR3 sequence is 15 residues long. Germline loops: CDR1 MNHNS, CDR2 SASEGT.

The V and J genes are TRBV19 and TRBJ2-5; 9 nucleotides align to TRBD1. This CDR3 contains 15 residues. CDR1 LNHDA and CDR2 SQIVND come from the germline V gene (reference sequence). V was clipped by 1 base and J by 2 bases; unmatched bases: 2. This CDR3 reads CASSIADRGQETQYF. The CDR3 coding sequence is TGTGCCAGTAGTATAGCGGACAGGGGACAAGAGACCCAGTACTTC.

The V call is TRBV7-9, the J call TRBJ2-3, with TRBD1 as a possible D gene (6 bases). Looked up from germline, CDR1 is SEHNR and CDR2 is FQNEAQ (reference sequence). This CDR3 has 13 amino acids. The ends were cut back, 8 bases at V and 2 bases at J, with 11 bases in the middle. The CDR3 DNA reads TGTGCCAGCGCGGACAGTAACACAGATACGCAGTATTTT. It translates to CASADSNTDTQYF.

The rearrangement joins TRBV7-2 to TRBJ1-2, with D uncertain. The germline V gene encodes CDR1 SGHTA and CDR2 FQGNSA. Trimming shortened V by 1 base and J by 3 bases, and 15 bases separated the two germline ends. The CDR3 runs to 16 residues. Written as DNA, the CDR3 is TGTGCCAGCAGCTTAGATTTAGTTGGGAGCCACTATGGCTACACCTTC. Translated, it gives CASSLDLVGSHYGYTF. Together with reference TRBV7-2 and TRBJ1-2, the CDR3 gives the full variable domain: GAGVSQSPSNKVTEKGKDVELRCDPISGHTALYWYRQSLGQGLEFLIYFQGNSAPDKSGLPSDRFSAERTGGSVSTLTIQRTQQEDSAVYLCASSLDLVGSHYGYTFGSGTRLTVV.

The rearrangement links TRBV28 to TRBJ1-5; D remains ambiguous. The CDR3 is 13 amino acids. From germline, CDR1 is MDHEN and CDR2 SYDVKM. Trimming took 1 base from V and 7 from J, leaving 8 bases between them. The CDR3 DNA follows: TGTGCCAGCAGTTTATCGGGGAGGCAGCCCCAGCATTTT. It yields the protein CASSLSGRQPQHF.

J is TRBJ1-1 and V is TRBV7-2; D perhaps matches TRBD1 (6 bases). V was shortened by 1 base and J by 4 bases, with 13 bases between the two germline ends. CDR3 size: 15 residues. Germline assignment: CDR1 SGHTA and CDR2 FQGNSA. The CDR3 DNA sequence: TGTGCCAGCAGCTTAGGCTTACAGGGAACCACTGAAGCTTTCTTT. Residues: CASSLGLQGTTEAFF.

The chain uses TRBV5-1 and TRBJ2-7; 12 bases agree with TRBD1. The CDR3 loop spans 14 amino acids. CDR1 SGHRS and CDR2 YFSETQ come from the germline V gene. With V trimmed by 4 bases and J by 6 bases, 5 bases remained unmatched. The CDR3 here is CASSLGQGAVEQYF. For the CDR3, the DNA is TGCGCCAGCAGCCTGGGACAGGGGGCGGTCGAGCAGTACTTC.

The rearrangement uses TRBV6-5 and TRBJ2-7; tentative D call: TRBD2 (6 bases). Trimming left V 0 bases short and J 0 bases short, with 12 bases between. The CDR3 covers 16 residues. Germline V gene data show CDR1 as MNHEY and CDR2 as SVGAGI. The CDR3 is CASSYSSGLTSYEQYF. As DNA, the CDR3 is TGTGCCAGCAGTTACTCATCGGGACTCACCTCCTACGAGCAGTACTTC.

CDR3 coding DNA: TGCAGTGCTAGTAGCGGGGGGGCGGACAATGAGCAGTTCTTC. It is translated as CSASSGGADNEQFF. V gene TRBV20-1 combines with J gene TRBJ2-1; TRBD2 matches at 11 bases. The CDR3 loop spans 14 amino acids. Trimming at V came to 3 bases and at J to 5 bases, leaving 3 bases not matched to a gene. Germline V lookup: CDR1 DFQATT, CDR2 SNEGSKA (reference sequence).

The chain couples TRBV27 to TRBJ1-6, with 9 bases identical to TRBD1. This CDR3 has 16 amino acids. Germline V CDR1 and CDR2: MNHEY, SMNVEV (reference sequence). V was clipped by 6 bases and J by 4 bases; unmatched bases: 7. The CDR3 reads CASRKIQGAYNSPLHF. Here the CDR3 DNA reads TGTGCCAGCAGGAAAATACAGGGGGCTTATAATTCACCCCTCCACTTT.

This clone was counted a single time. The chain employs TRBV19 and TRBJ2-3; the match to TRBD1 covers 10 bases. Trimming cost V 5 bases and J 0 bases; bases outside gene matches: 2. The CDR3 has 15 amino acids. Per germline, CDR1 LNHDA and CDR2 SQIVND (reference sequence). The CDR3 sequence is CASSRQGASTDTQYF. CDR3 coding DNA: TGTGCCAGTAGTCGACAGGGGGCGAGCACAGATACGCAGTATTTT.

J is TRBJ1-5 and V is TRBV10-3; 8 nucleotides line up with TRBD1. There are 17 residues in the CDR3. Germline CDR1 reads ENHRY; CDR2 reads SYGVKD. J gave up 5 bases and V 1 base, and 10 bases lay outside the gene matches. CDR3 amino acids: CAISELFGQGRDQPQHF. In nucleotides, the CDR3 is TGTGCCATCAGTGAGTTGTTCGGACAGGGTCGGGATCAGCCCCAGCATTTT.